These T cell receptor beta chains were read from a single sample in a study of shared clonotypes between healthy human individuals. Profiling relied on immunoSEQ multiplex PCR, and the TCRdb table lists in-frame clones only, not all of them. In the table there are a few million clones, approximately 93% of which are singletons. The sequenced material came from naive CD4+ T cells from PBMCs. The receptors shown here come from a young man in good health. Some clones in this sample may be carry-over from other donors' samples. Both conserved end residues are part of each CDR3. A D gene is named only where the DNA matches it firmly. Not every row has a clone size; where given, it reads once, few, many or a size class.

>-|-|TRBV4-1|TRBJ2-3
CASSHPLLTTTDTQYF
TGCGCCAGCAGCCACCCACTCCTGACAACCACAGATACGCAGTATTTT
>TRBD1|-|TRBV5-1|TRBJ2-2
CASSSDRVSTGELFF
TGCGCCAGCAGCTCAGACAGGGTGAGCACCGGGGAGCTGTTTTTT
>-|few|TRBV5-4|TRBJ1-5
CASSSDRDQPQHF
TGTGCCAGCAGCTCAGACAGAGATCAGCCCCAGCATTTT
>-|-|TRBV28|TRBJ1-2
CASGLRYNYGYTF
TGTGCCAGCGGGCTCCGGTACAACTATGGCTACACCTTC
>TRBD2|-|TRBV18|TRBJ2-7
CASSPPAGAYEQYF
TGTGCCAGCTCACCACCAGCGGGAGCCTACGAGCAGTACTTC
>-|-|TRBV29-1|TRBJ1-5
CSVEGSDSNQPQHF
TGCAGCGTTGAGGGGTCCGATAGCAATCAGCCCCAGCATTTT
>-|-|TRBV7-2|TRBJ2-2
CASSLVSRTSGELFF
TGTGCCAGCAGCTTAGTATCCCGCACTTCTGGGGAGCTGTTTTTT
>-|once|TRBV7-2|TRBJ2-7
CASSPPGSEQYF
TGTGCCAGCAGCCCGCCGGGGAGCGAGCAGTACTTC
>-|-|TRBV18|TRBJ2-1
CASSPRLNPLNEQFF
TGTGCCAGCTCACCCCGACTCAATCCCCTCAATGAGCAGTTCTTC
>TRBD2|-|TRBV5-6|TRBJ2-3
CASSLAGGYTDTQYF
TGTGCCAGCAGCTTAGCGGGAGGGTATACAGATACGCAGTATTTT
>-|-|TRBV4-3|TRBJ2-1
CASSQVPYYNEQFF
TGCGCCAGCAGCCAAGTTCCCTATTACAATGAGCAGTTCTTC
>-|-|TRBV6-5|TRBJ1-1
CASSSYLLVANTEAFF
TGTGCCAGCAGTTCCTACTTGCTGGTTGCGAACACTGAAGCTTTCTTT
>-|-|TRBV7-9|TRBJ2-5
CASSLSTGRETQYF
TGTGCCAGCAGCTTATCAACAGGGAGGGAGACCCAGTACTTC
>-|once|TRBV5-1|TRBJ2-7
CASSLRRGSSYEQYF
TGCGCCAGCAGCTTGAGGCGGGGCTCCTCCTACGAGCAGTACTTC
>-|once|TRBV11-3|TRBJ1-1
CASSLGTGTAAFF
TGTGCCAGCAGCTTAGGTACCGGGACGGCGGCTTTCTTT
>-|-|TRBV28|TRBJ2-3
CASSPDGTDTQYF
TGTGCCAGCAGTCCGGACGGCACAGATACGCAGTATTTT
>-|-|TRBV11-3|TRBJ2-7
CASSLVDGYEQYF
TGTGCCAGCAGCTTAGTCGACGGCTACGAGCAGTACTTC
>-|once|TRBV6-1|TRBJ2-2
CASSGEPSNTGELFF
TGTGCCTCCTCTGGGGAGCCCTCGAACACCGGGGAGCTGTTTTTT
>-|-|TRBV28|TRBJ1-1
CASSLPGGMNTEAFF
TGTGCCAGCAGTTTGCCGGGGGGAATGAACACTGAAGCTTTCTTT
>TRBD1|-|TRBV29-1|TRBJ2-2
CSVGFGQGYTGELFF
TGCAGCGTTGGTTTTGGACAGGGATACACCGGGGAGCTGTTTTTT
>-|-|TRBV2|TRBJ1-2
CASNPTPNGYTF
TGTGCCAGCAATCCAACACCGAACGGCTACACCTTC
>TRBD1|-|TRBV28|TRBJ2-7
CASSLRQGEQYF
TGTGCCAGCAGTTTGCGACAGGGGGAGCAGTACTTC
>-|-|TRBV11-2|TRBJ2-3
CASSPQPESTDTQYF
TGTGCCAGCAGTCCACAACCCGAGAGCACAGATACGCAGTATTTT
>-|-|TRBV5-4|TRBJ2-3
CASSGRIKGTDTQYF
TGTGCCAGCAGCGGACGGATTAAAGGCACAGATACGCAGTATTTT
>TRBD2|once|TRBV7-3|TRBJ2-1
CASSLAGTIVNEQFF
TGTGCCAGCAGCTTAGCAGGGACTATCGTCAATGAGCAGTTCTTC
>-|-|TRBV11-1|TRBJ1-1
CASSLRRGDTEAFF
TGTGCCAGCAGCTTAAGACGCGGGGACACTGAAGCTTTCTTT
>-|-|TRBV4-1|TRBJ1-4
CASSQEREKLFF
TGCGCCAGCAGCCAAGAAAGGGAAAAACTGTTTTTT
>-|once|TRBV5-1|TRBJ1-4
CASSLITDEKLFF
TGCGCCAGCAGCTTGATCACGGATGAAAAACTGTTTTTT
>-|few|TRBV28|TRBJ1-2
CASSIGLYGYTF
TGTGCCAGCAGTATCGGGTTGTATGGCTACACCTTC
>TRBD2|once|TRBV9|TRBJ2-1
CASSVEWREIGEQFF
TGTGCCAGCAGCGTAGAGTGGCGGGAGATCGGTGAGCAGTTCTTC
>-|-|TRBV9|TRBJ2-5
CASSATLVDTQYF
TGTGCCAGCAGCGCCACTTTGGTTGATACCCAGTACTTC
>-|once|TRBV2|TRBJ2-7
CASRSWGNEQYF
TGTGCCAGCAGGAGTTGGGGAAACGAGCAGTACTTC
>-|-|TRBV28|TRBJ2-3
CASSLGTETQYF
TGTGCCAGCAGTTTAGGGACTGAGACGCAGTATTTT
>-|-|TRBV4-1|TRBJ2-5
CASRQNRVEETQYF
TGCGCCAGCAGACAAAACAGGGTCGAAGAGACCCAGTACTTC
>-|many|TRBV5-1|TRBJ2-5
CASSLDQETQYF
TGCGCCAGCAGCTTGGACCAAGAGACCCAGTACTTC
>-|-|TRBV12-5|TRBJ2-2
CASGFDLYTGELFF
TGTGCTAGTGGTTTTGACTTGTACACCGGGGAGCTGTTTTTT
>-|-|TRBV9|TRBJ2-1
CASSVTGTIDYNEQFF
TGTGCCAGCAGCGTAACCGGGACGATCGACTACAATGAGCAGTTCTTC
>TRBD2|-|TRBV7-9|TRBJ2-1
CASRQREANNEQFF
TGTGCCAGCAGGCAGCGGGAGGCTAACAATGAGCAGTTCTTC
>-|-|TRBV7-6|TRBJ2-7
CASSPREGRDHEQYF
TGTGCCAGCAGCCCCCGCGAGGGCAGGGACCACGAGCAGTACTTC
>-|-|TRBV6-5|TRBJ2-7
CASRKPKSEQYF
TGTGCCAGCAGGAAGCCCAAAAGCGAGCAGTACTTC
>TRBD2|-|TRBV5-1|TRBJ2-2
CASSSGLAGIGGELFF
TGCGCCAGCAGCTCGGGACTAGCGGGAATAGGCGGGGAGCTGTTTTTT
>-|-|TRBV28|TRBJ2-1
CASIDGSAGNNEQFF
TGTGCCAGCATCGATGGCTCTGCCGGCAACAATGAGCAGTTCTTC
>TRBD1|-|TRBV6-1|TRBJ1-2
CASSDRTGGGYTF
TGTGCCAGCAGTGACCGGACAGGGGGTGGCTACACCTTC
>-|-|TRBV4-2|TRBJ1-2
CASSHGVQDGNYGYTF
TGTGCCAGCAGCCACGGGGTACAGGATGGGAACTATGGCTACACCTTC
>-|-|TRBV6-6|TRBJ1-1
CASSPLANTEAFF
TGTGCCAGCAGCCCACTCGCGAACACTGAAGCTTTCTTT
>-|-|TRBV7-9|TRBJ1-1
CASSLASRMEAFF
TGTGCCAGCAGCTTAGCGTCCCGGATGGAAGCTTTCTTT
>-|-|TRBV6-6|TRBJ2-3
CASSYSGGTQYF
TGTGCCAGCAGTTACTCAGGGGGTACGCAGTATTTT
>-|-|TRBV5-5|TRBJ1-2
CASSLVVISYGYTF
TGTGCCAGCAGCTTGGTTGTGATATCCTATGGCTACACCTTC
>TRBD2|-|TRBV4-2|TRBJ2-1
CASTRGLADYNEQFF
TGTGCCAGCACCCGTGGACTAGCGGACTACAATGAGCAGTTCTTC
>-|-|TRBV6-5|TRBJ1-2
CASSTAINYGYTF
TGTGCCAGCAGTACAGCCATTAACTATGGCTACACCTTC
>-|-|TRBV5-6|TRBJ1-2
CASSLANRDGYTF
TGTGCCAGCAGCTTGGCCAACCGAGATGGCTACACCTTC
>-|-|TRBV5-4|TRBJ2-7
CASSLAGLSYEQYF
TGTGCCAGCAGCTTGGCGGGCCTCTCCTACGAGCAGTACTTC
>TRBD1|-|TRBV5-1|TRBJ2-3
CASSPTPGQGTDTQYF
TGCGCCAGCAGCCCCACCCCCGGACAGGGCACAGATACGCAGTATTTT
>TRBD1|-|TRBV28|TRBJ2-1
CASSRDRGNEQFF
TGTGCCAGCAGTCGGGACAGGGGAAATGAGCAGTTCTTC
>TRBD2|once|TRBV14|TRBJ2-5
CASSRKTTSGGETQYF
TGTGCCAGCAGCCGAAAGACGACTAGCGGGGGAGAGACCCAGTACTTC
>-|-|TRBV7-8|TRBJ1-2
CASSSATEGGYTF
TGTGCCAGCAGCTCCGCTACGGAGGGTGGCTACACCTTC
>TRBD2|few|TRBV5-1|TRBJ2-4
CASSLSSGRDIQYF
TGCGCCAGCAGCTTGTCTAGCGGGAGGGACATTCAGTACTTC
>-|few|TRBV7-2|TRBJ1-1
CASSLAMSTEAFF
TGTGCCAGCAGCTTAGCGATGAGCACTGAAGCTTTCTTT
>TRBD2|-|TRBV5-1|TRBJ2-1
CASGNPSGNPYEQFF
TGCGCCAGCGGTAACCCGAGCGGGAACCCTTATGAGCAGTTCTTC
>TRBD1|-|TRBV11-3|TRBJ1-2
CASSLDRGRNGYTF
TGTGCCAGCAGCCTCGACAGGGGAAGAAATGGCTACACCTTC